Following are 15 T cell receptor beta chains from one sample sequenced in a study of blood T cell repertoires in COVID-19. The table came from immunoSEQ multiplex PCR; TCRdb's copy has only in-frame clones and leaves some out. The data show about 99,000 clones, less than 90% seen once. Sequences were obtained from peripheral blood. Every receptor here comes from a human donor in a cohort sampled during active COVID-19.

The chain links TRBV27 to TRBJ2-5, with 8 bases lining up with TRBD2. Trimming cost V 4 bases and J 2 bases; bases outside gene matches: 9. The CDR3 spans 16 residues. The V gene's germline CDR1 is MNHEY and CDR2 SMNVEV (reference sequence). CDR3 nucleotides: TGTGCCAGCAGTTCCCCGAGAGCGGGGGATCAAGAGACCCAGTACTTC. Protein: CASSSPRAGDQETQYF.

The V gene is TRBV28, the J gene TRBJ2-7; 8 nucleotides align to TRBD1. V dropped 3 bases and J dropped 2; count of bases not matched to a gene: 24. The CDR3 has 21 amino acids. Germline CDR1 MDHEN, CDR2 SYDVKM. In DNA form, the CDR3 reads TGTGCCAGCAGTTTCCCCCTTCAGGGGGCGCATTCGATGTATCTCACCTACGAGCAGTACTTC. Translation: CASSFPLQGAHSMYLTYEQYF.

This chain connects TRBV28 to TRBJ2-5; maybe TRBD2 (5 bases). V lost 6 bases to trimming and J lost 0 bases, with 26 bases between them. The CDR3 extends over 19 amino acids. CDR1 is MDHEN and CDR2 is SYDVKM in the germline V gene. The CDR3 nucleotides read TGTGCCAGCAGCCCGACGACTACAAACGATTTTTGGTACCAAGAGACCCAGTACTTC. Its protein product is CASSPTTTNDFWYQETQYF.

The chain has TRBV9 and TRBJ2-1; D might be TRBD2 (5 bases). The CDR3 runs to 15 residues. Trimming took off 0 bases at V and 0 bases at J, with 7 bases between the two ends. Germline V CDR1 and CDR2: SGDLS, YYNGEE. CDR3 amino acids: CASSVDGVSYNEQFF. The CDR3 DNA reads as TGTGCCAGCAGCGTAGACGGGGTCTCCTACAATGAGCAGTTCTTC. Combining the CDR3 with reference TRBV9 and TRBJ2-1 gives the whole variable domain DSGVTQTPKHLITATGQRVTLRCSPRSGDLSVYWYQQSLDQGLQFLIQYYNGEERAKGNILERFSAQQFPDLHSELNLSSLELGDSALYFCASSVDGVSYNEQFFGPGTRLTVL.

This clone occurred many times. Here the CDR3 reads CASSTGRQGGNEKLFF. The CDR3 DNA follows: TGTGCCAGCAGCACGGGAAGACAGGGGGGCAATGAAAAACTGTTTTTT. V and J are TRBV7-9 and TRBJ1-4; 9 positions match TRBD1. This CDR3 region has 16 residues. Germline lookup yields CDR1 SEHNR and CDR2 FQNEAQ (reference sequence). V trimming: 5 bases; J trimming: 5 bases; junction bases outside the gene matches: 9.

The chain combines TRBV5-1 with TRBJ1-1; D is perhaps TRBD1 (5 bases). There are 14 residues in the CDR3. The V gene lost 0 bases and the J gene lost 6 bases, with 12 bases spanning the gap. Germline CDR1 and CDR2: SGHRS and YFSETQ. CDR3 region: CASSLGQGYAEAFF. The CDR3, as DNA: TGCGCCAGCAGCTTGGGCCAGGGTTACGCTGAAGCTTTCTTT.

The chain couples TRBV2 to TRBJ2-7; possibly TRBD2 for D (6 bases). V was cut by 8 bases and J by 2 bases, with 10 bases left in between. From germline, CDR1 is SNHLY and CDR2 FYNNEI. This CDR3 spans 12 amino acids. The DNA for the CDR3 is TGTGCCAGCCGGGGGTCCACCTACGAGCAGTACTTC. Protein: CASRGSTYEQYF.

The chain recombines TRBV20-1 with TRBJ2-7; TRBD2 agrees at 8 bases. Looked up from germline, CDR1 is DFQATT and CDR2 is SNEGSKA (reference sequence). The CDR3 extends over 16 amino acids. Trimming took 3 bases from V and 7 from J; bases not matched to a gene: 17. The CDR3 nucleotides read TGCAGTGCTAGTGAGGCCGGGACTAGGGGTCTGGAGGAGCAGTACTTC. It yields the protein CSASEAGTRGLEEQYF.

This clone is a singleton in its sample. The chain carries TRBV27 and TRBJ1-6; D is uncertain. The germline gives CDR1 MNHEY, CDR2 SMNVEV (reference sequence). V lost 6 bases and J lost 0, with 12 bases in between. The CDR3 extends over 16 amino acids. The CDR3 sequence: CASRPDPGSYNSPLHF. The CDR3 DNA is TGTGCCAGCAGACCCGATCCGGGCTCCTATAATTCACCCCTCCACTTT.

This clone was found once. The chain joins TRBV7-9 to TRBJ1-2, with 9 bases aligning to TRBD1. The CDR3 consists of 17 residues. CDR1 SEHNR and CDR2 FQNEAQ come from the germline V gene (reference sequence). The V gene end was trimmed by 5 bases and the J gene end by 1 base; junction bases not matched to a gene: 11. The CDR3 sequence is CASSLGRTGVGNYGYTF. The CDR3 region has the DNA TGTGCCAGCAGCCTCGGACGGACAGGGGTTGGTAACTATGGCTACACCTTC.

The J gene is TRBJ1-3, the V gene TRBV5-6; a possible D gene is TRBD1 (6 bases). The CDR3 sequence is 16 residues long. Deletions cut 4 bases from V and 3 bases from J, with 17 bases between. CDR1 SGHDT and CDR2 YYEEEE come from the germline V gene. The CDR3 DNA is TGTGCCAGCAGCGCAGCAGGGGTTGAAGTTGGAAACACCATATATTTT. Protein: CASSAAGVEVGNTIYF.

The rearrangement joins TRBV6-5 to TRBJ1-1, with D uncertain. The CDR3 length is 12 residues. The germline V gene encodes CDR1 MNHEY and CDR2 SVGAGI. The ends were cut back, 10 bases at V and 1 base at J, with 10 bases in the middle. CDR3 residues: CATALGNTEAFF. As DNA, the CDR3 is TGTGCCACCGCGCTTGGGAACACTGAAGCTTTCTTT.

The chain is built from TRBV15 and TRBJ1-4; D might be TRBD1 (6 bases). The CDR3 is 17 amino acids. The V and J ends lost 0 bases and 1 base respectively, with 12 bases between them. Looked up from germline, CDR1 is LNHNV and CDR2 is YYDKDF (reference sequence). CDR3: CATSRDSGGETNEKLFF. The CDR3 nucleotides are TGTGCCACCAGCAGAGATTCTGGGGGCGAAACTAATGAAAAACTGTTTTTT. The full variable domain, completed using reference TRBV15 and TRBJ1-4, is DAMVIQNPRYQVTQFGKPVTLSCSQTLNHNVMYWYQQKSSQAPKLLFHYYDKDFNNEADTPDNFQSRRPNTSFCFLDIRSPGLGDTAMYLCATSRDSGGETNEKLFFGSGTQLSVL.

The V gene is TRBV5-1, the J gene TRBJ2-7; TRBD1 is a possible D gene (6 bases). The germline V and J ends were trimmed by 4 bases and 6 bases, with 17 bases remaining between them. Germline lookup yields CDR1 SGHRS and CDR2 YFSETQ. CDR3 length: 14 residues. The CDR3 sequence is CASSPGQLGGEQYF. CDR3 bases: TGCGCCAGCAGCCCCGGACAGTTGGGTGGCGAGCAGTACTTC. The whole variable domain, remainder taken from reference TRBV5-1 and TRBJ2-7, is KAGVTQTPRYLIKTRGQQVTLSCSPISGHRSVSWYQQTPGQGLQFLFEYFSETQRNKGNFPGRFSGRQFSNSRSEMNVSTLELGDSALYLCASSPGQLGGEQYFGPGTRLTVT.

This clone was counted a few times. The chain employs TRBV3-1 (or the pseudogene TRBV3-2) and TRBJ2-5; 10 bases are a match to TRBD2. CDR3 length: 17 amino acids. Germline-derived CDR1 and CDR2 are LGHDT and YNNKEL (reference sequence). Trimming at V came to 1 base and at J to 5 bases, leaving 10 bases not matched to a gene. The CDR3, as DNA: TGTGCCAGCAGCCAAGTAGGAGGAGCTAGCGGGAGCGAGACCCAGTACTTC. Translated: CASSQVGGASGSETQYF.